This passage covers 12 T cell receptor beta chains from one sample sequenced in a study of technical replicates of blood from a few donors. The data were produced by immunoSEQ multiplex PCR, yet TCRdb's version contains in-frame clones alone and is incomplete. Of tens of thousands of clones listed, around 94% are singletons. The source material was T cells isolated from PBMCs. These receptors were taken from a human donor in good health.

The DNA of the CDR3 is TGTGCCAGCAGCGTAGATGGGCGGGGCGAGCAGTACTTC. Residues: CASSVDGRGEQYF. The chain links TRBV9 to TRBJ2-7; tentatively, D is TRBD2 (6 bases). Trimming took 0 bases from V and 6 from J, leaving 10 bases between them. The CDR3 is made up of 13 amino acids. From germline, CDR1 is SGDLS and CDR2 YYNGEE.

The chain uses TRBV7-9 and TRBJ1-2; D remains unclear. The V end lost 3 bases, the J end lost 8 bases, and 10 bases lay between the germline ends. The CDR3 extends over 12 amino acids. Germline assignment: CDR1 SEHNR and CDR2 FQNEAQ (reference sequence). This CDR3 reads CASSFSGYGYTF. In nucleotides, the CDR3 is TGTGCCAGCAGCTTCTCAGGATACGGCTACACCTTC.

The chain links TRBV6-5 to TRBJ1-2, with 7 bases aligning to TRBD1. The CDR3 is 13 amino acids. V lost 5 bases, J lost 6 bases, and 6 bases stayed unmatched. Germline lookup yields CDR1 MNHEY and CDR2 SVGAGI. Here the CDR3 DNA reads TGTGCCAGCAGTCCCACAGGGGCGGATGGCTACACCTTC. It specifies CASSPTGADGYTF.

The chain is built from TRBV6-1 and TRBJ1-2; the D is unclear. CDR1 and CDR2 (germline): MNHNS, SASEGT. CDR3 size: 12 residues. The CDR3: CAPRAVNYGYTF. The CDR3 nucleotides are TGTGCTCCGAGGGCGGTCAACTATGGCTACACCTTC.

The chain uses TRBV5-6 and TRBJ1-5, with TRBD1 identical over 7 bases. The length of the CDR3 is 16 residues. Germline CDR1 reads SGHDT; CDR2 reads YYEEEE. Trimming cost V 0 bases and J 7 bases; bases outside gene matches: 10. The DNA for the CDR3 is TGTGCCAGCAGCTTGGGGGGGCGACAGGGCTACCAGCCCCAGCATTTT. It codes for CASSLGGRQGYQPQHF.

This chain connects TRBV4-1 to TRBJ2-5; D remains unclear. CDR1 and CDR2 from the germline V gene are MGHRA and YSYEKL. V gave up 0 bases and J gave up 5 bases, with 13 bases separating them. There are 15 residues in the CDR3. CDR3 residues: CASSQDKSATETQYF. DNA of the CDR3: TGCGCCAGCAGCCAAGATAAAAGCGCCACGGAGACCCAGTACTTC.

CDR3 sequence: CASSLYGGVPYGYTF. The DNA for the CDR3 is TGTGCCAGCAGCCTATACGGGGGGGTCCCTTATGGCTACACCTTC. The gene calls are TRBV13 and TRBJ1-2, with D perhaps TRBD1 (5 bases). Trimming stripped 5 bases from V and 5 bases from J, with 18 bases between. In germline, CDR1 is PRHDT, CDR2 FYEKMQ (reference sequence). This CDR3 spans 15 amino acids.

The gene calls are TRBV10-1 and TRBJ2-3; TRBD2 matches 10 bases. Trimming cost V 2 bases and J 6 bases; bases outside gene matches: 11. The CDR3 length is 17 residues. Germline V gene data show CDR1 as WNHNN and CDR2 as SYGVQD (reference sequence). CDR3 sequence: CASSEGSSGGWLDTQYF. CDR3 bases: TGCGCCAGCAGTGAGGGTTCTAGCGGGGGATGGTTGGATACGCAGTATTTT.

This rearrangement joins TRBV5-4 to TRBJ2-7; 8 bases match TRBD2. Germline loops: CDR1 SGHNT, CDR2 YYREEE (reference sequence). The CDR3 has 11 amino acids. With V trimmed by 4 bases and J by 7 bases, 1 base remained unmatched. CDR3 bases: TGTGCCAGCAGCGAGCGGGGGGAGCAGTACTTC. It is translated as CASSERGEQYF.

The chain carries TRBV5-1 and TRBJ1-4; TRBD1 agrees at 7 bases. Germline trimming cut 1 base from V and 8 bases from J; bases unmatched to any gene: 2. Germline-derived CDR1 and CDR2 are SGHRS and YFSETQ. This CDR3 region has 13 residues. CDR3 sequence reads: CASSLRGQEKLFF. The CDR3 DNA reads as TGCGCCAGCAGCTTGAGGGGGCAAGAAAAACTGTTTTTT.

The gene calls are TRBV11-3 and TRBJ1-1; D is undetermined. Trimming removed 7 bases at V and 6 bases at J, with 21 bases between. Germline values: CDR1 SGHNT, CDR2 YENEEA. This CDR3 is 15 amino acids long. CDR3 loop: CASNLYQRETAEAFF. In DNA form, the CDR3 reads TGTGCCAGCAACCTATATCAGAGGGAAACGGCTGAAGCTTTCTTT.

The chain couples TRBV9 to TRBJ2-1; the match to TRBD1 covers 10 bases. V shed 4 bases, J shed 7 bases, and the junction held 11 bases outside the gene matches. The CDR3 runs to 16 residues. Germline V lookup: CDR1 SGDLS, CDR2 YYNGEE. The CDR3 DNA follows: TGTGCCAGCAGCCCAACCGGGACAGGGGTCTGGAATGAGCAGTTCTTC. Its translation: CASSPTGTGVWNEQFF. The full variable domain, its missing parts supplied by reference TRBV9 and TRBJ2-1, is DSGVTQTPKHLITATGQRVTLRCSPRSGDLSVYWYQQSLDQGLQFLIQYYNGEERAKGNILERFSAQQFPDLHSELNLSSLELGDSALYFCASSPTGTGVWNEQFFGPGTRLTVL.